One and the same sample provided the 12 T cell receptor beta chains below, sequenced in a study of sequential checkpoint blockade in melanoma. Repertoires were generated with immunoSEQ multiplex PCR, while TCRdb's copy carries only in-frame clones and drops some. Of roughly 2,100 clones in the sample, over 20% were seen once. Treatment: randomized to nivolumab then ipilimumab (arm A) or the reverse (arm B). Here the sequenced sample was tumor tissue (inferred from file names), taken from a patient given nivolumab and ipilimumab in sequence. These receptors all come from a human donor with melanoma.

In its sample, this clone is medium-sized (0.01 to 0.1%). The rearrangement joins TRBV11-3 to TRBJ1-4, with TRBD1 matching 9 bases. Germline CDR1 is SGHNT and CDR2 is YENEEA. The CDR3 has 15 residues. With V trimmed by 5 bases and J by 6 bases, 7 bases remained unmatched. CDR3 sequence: CASSQGDRDDEKLFF. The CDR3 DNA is TGTGCCAGCAGCCAAGGGGACAGGGATGATGAAAAACTGTTTTTT.

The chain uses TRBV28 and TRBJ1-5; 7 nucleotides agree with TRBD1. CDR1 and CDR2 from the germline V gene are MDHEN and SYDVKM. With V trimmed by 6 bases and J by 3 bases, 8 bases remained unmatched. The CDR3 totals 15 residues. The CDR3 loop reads CASRDMTGTNQPQHF. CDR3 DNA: TGTGCCAGCAGGGACATGACAGGGACCAATCAGCCCCAGCATTTT.

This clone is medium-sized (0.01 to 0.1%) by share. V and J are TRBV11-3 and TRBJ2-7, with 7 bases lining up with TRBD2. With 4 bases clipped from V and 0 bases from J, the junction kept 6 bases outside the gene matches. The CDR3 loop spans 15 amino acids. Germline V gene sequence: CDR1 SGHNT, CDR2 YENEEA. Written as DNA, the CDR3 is TGTGCCAGCAGCTCTAAGGGCGGGGGCTCCTACGAGCAGTACTTC. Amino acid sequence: CASSSKGGGSYEQYF.

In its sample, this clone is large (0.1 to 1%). The CDR3 protein is CASTFRSGGIMNTEAFF. Here the CDR3 DNA reads TGTGCCAGCACCTTCCGATCGGGAGGAATCATGAACACTGAAGCTTTCTTT. This sequence joins TRBV11-3 and TRBJ1-1; D gene uncertain. Trimming cost V 7 bases and J 0 bases, with 21 bases left between them. Germline V gene sequence: CDR1 SGHNT, CDR2 YENEEA. The CDR3 is made up of 17 amino acids.

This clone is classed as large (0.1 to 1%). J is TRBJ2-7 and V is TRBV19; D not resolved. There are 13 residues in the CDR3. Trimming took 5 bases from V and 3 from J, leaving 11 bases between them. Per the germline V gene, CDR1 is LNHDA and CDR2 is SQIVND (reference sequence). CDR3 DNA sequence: TGTGCCAGTAGTGAACGGATAGGCTACGAGCAGTACTTC. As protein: CASSERIGYEQYF. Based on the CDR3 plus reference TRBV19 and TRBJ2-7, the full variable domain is DGGITQSPKYLFRKEGQNVTLSCEQNLNHDAMYWYRQDPGQGLRLIYYSQIVNDFQKGDIAEGYSVSREKKESFPLTVTSAQKNPTAFYLCASSERIGYEQYFGPGTRLTVT.

CDR3 region: CASQGTDRAPGGSYEQYF. CDR3 sequence (DNA): TGTGCCAGCCAGGGGACAGACAGGGCCCCAGGAGGGTCCTACGAGCAGTACTTC. The rearrangement joins TRBV6-8 to TRBJ2-7; D perhaps matches TRBD1 (7 bases). The CDR3 runs to 18 residues. From germline, CDR1 is MNHGY and CDR2 SAAAGT. Trimming took 8 bases from V and 1 from J, leaving 27 bases between them.

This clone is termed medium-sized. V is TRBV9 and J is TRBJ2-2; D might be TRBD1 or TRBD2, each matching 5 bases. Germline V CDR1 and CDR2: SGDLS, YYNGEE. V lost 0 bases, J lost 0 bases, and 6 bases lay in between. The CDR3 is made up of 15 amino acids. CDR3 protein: CASSVGGTNTGELFF. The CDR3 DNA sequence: TGTGCCAGCAGCGTAGGGGGGACGAACACCGGGGAGCTGTTTTTT.

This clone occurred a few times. The CDR3 here is CASSLAGAAGTYNEQFF. The CDR3 DNA follows: TGTGCCAGTAGTTTAGCGGGGGCGGCGGGAACCTACAATGAGCAGTTCTTC. The chain recombines TRBV19 with TRBJ2-1; 9 nucleotides agree with TRBD2. V shed 5 bases and J 2 bases; nucleotides not matched to a gene: 10. The CDR3 totals 17 residues. Germline V gene sequence: CDR1 LNHDA, CDR2 SQIVND (reference sequence).

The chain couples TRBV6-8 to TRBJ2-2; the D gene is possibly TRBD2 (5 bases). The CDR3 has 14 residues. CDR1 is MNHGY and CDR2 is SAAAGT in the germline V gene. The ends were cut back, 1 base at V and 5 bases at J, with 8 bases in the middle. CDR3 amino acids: CASSYWSGTGELFF. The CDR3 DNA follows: TGTGCCAGCAGTTACTGGTCGGGGACCGGGGAGCTGTTTTTT.

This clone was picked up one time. The CDR3 loop is CASSRTSGAYEQYF. The CDR3 bases are TGTGCCAGCAGCCGGACTAGCGGGGCCTACGAGCAGTACTTC. V usage is TRBV25-1 and J usage is TRBJ2-7; 12 bases agree with TRBD2. After removal of 6 bases from V and 2 bases from J, the junction contained 2 bases not matched to a gene. Germline V gene lookup returns CDR1 MGHDK and CDR2 SYGVNS. The CDR3 consists of 14 residues.

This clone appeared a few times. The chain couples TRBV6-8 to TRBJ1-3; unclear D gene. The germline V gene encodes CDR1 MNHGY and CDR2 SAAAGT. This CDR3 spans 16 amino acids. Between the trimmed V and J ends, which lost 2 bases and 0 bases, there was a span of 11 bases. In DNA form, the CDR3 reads TGTGCCAGCAGTTACAGTGAGGGATACTCTGGAAACACCATATATTTT. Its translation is CASSYSEGYSGNTIYF.

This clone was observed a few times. The CDR3 reads CAISEAPNTEAFF. The DNA for the CDR3 is TGTGCCATCAGTGAGGCCCCTAACACTGAAGCTTTCTTT. The rearrangement uses TRBV10-3 and TRBJ1-1; D gene uncertain. The CDR3 runs to 13 residues. CDR1 is ENHRY, CDR2 SYGVKD, per germline. Deletions cut 2 bases from V and 2 bases from J, with 6 bases between.